The rows below give T cell receptor beta chains drawn from one sample of a study of beta chain features in type 1 diabetes. Profiled with immunoSEQ multiplex PCR; TCRdb holds only in-frame clones, not every one. The data show 400,000 to 500,000 clones, approximately 15% seen once. The sequenced sample consisted of naive CD4+ T cells from blood. The receptors come from a man under 40 in good health. The CDR3 runs from the conserved cysteine through the conserved F or W. The D gene is left open where the match is weak. Only part of the rows carry a size: once, few, many, or a class if the clone is expanded.

v_gene: TRBV7-9; abundance: few; j_gene: TRBJ2-3; d_gene: NA; CDR3aa: CASSLVPGGKDTQYF; CDR3nt: TGTGCCAGCAGCTTAGTTCCAGGTGGCAAAGATACGCAGTATTTT
v_gene: TRBV7-2; abundance: few; j_gene: TRBJ2-1; d_gene: NA; CDR3aa: CASSNVPPHEQFF; CDR3nt: TGTGCCAGCAGCAACGTCCCCCCCCATGAGCAGTTCTTC
v_gene: TRBV4-1; abundance: few; j_gene: TRBJ2-2; d_gene: NA; CDR3aa: CASSADSNTGELFF; CDR3nt: TGCGCCAGCAGCGCAGATTCGAACACCGGGGAGCTGTTTTTT
v_gene: TRBV30; abundance: few; j_gene: TRBJ2-2; d_gene: NA; CDR3aa: CAGQGVNTGELFF; CDR3nt: TGTGCCGGCCAGGGAGTAAACACCGGGGAGCTGTTTTTT
v_gene: TRBV4-2; abundance: NA; j_gene: TRBJ1-1; d_gene: TRBD1; CDR3aa: CASSPTGARGTEAFF; CDR3nt: TGTGCCAGCAGTCCGACAGGGGCCCGGGGCACTGAAGCTTTCTTT
v_gene: TRBV27; abundance: few; j_gene: TRBJ1-2; d_gene: TRBD1; CDR3aa: CASTPAGGNYGYTF; CDR3nt: TGTGCCAGCACACCGGCAGGGGGCAACTATGGCTACACCTTC
v_gene: TRBV7-9; abundance: few; j_gene: TRBJ2-7; d_gene: TRBD1; CDR3aa: CASNRPGQGGEQYF; CDR3nt: TGTGCCAGCAACAGACCGGGACAGGGTGGCGAGCAGTACTTC
v_gene: TRBV15; abundance: NA; j_gene: TRBJ2-5; d_gene: NA; CDR3aa: CATSRDADRLETQYF; CDR3nt: TGTGCCACCAGCAGAGATGCAGACCGGCTGGAGACCCAGTACTTC
v_gene: TRBV10-3; abundance: NA; j_gene: TRBJ2-2; d_gene: TRBD1; CDR3aa: CAISTGAGELFF; CDR3nt: TGTGCCATCAGTACAGGGGCCGGGGAGCTGTTTTTT
v_gene: TRBV11-2; abundance: NA; j_gene: TRBJ2-7; d_gene: TRBD2; CDR3aa: CASSDSGGPYEQYF; CDR3nt: TGTGCCAGCAGTGATAGCGGGGGGCCCTACGAGCAGTACTTC
v_gene: TRBV29-1; abundance: NA; j_gene: TRBJ1-3; d_gene: NA; CDR3aa: CSARVSSGNTIYF; CDR3nt: TGCAGCGCGAGGGTCAGCTCTGGAAACACCATATATTTT
v_gene: TRBV11-2; abundance: NA; j_gene: TRBJ2-5; d_gene: NA; CDR3aa: CASSPGGRETQYF; CDR3nt: TGTGCCAGCAGCCCCGGCGGGCGCGAGACCCAGTACTTC
v_gene: TRBV7-2; abundance: few; j_gene: TRBJ2-1; d_gene: NA; CDR3aa: CASSSIRGATNEQFF; CDR3nt: TGTGCCAGCAGTTCAATTCGGGGCGCTACCAATGAGCAGTTCTTC
v_gene: TRBV4-1; abundance: once; j_gene: TRBJ2-2; d_gene: NA; CDR3aa: CASSHRGVNTGELFF; CDR3nt: TGCGCCAGCAGCCACCGAGGGGTGAACACCGGGGAGCTGTTTTTT
v_gene: TRBV5-6; abundance: few; j_gene: TRBJ2-1; d_gene: TRBD1; CDR3aa: CASSLNRGTGLVDEQFF; CDR3nt: TGTGCCAGCAGCTTGAATCGTGGGACAGGGCTTGTGGATGAGCAGTTCTTC
v_gene: TRBV30; abundance: NA; j_gene: TRBJ1-2; d_gene: NA; CDR3aa: CAWSVQTPIDYTF; CDR3nt: TGTGCCTGGAGTGTACAGACCCCTATTGACTACACCTTC
v_gene: TRBV11-2; abundance: few; j_gene: TRBJ2-5; d_gene: NA; CDR3aa: CASSLGWETQYF; CDR3nt: TGTGCCAGCAGCTTGGGGTGGGAGACCCAGTACTTC
v_gene: TRBV5-1; abundance: few; j_gene: TRBJ2-3; d_gene: TRBD1; CDR3aa: CASSISQGPRTDTQYF; CDR3nt: TGCGCCAGCAGCATCTCACAGGGGCCTAGAACAGATACGCAGTATTTT
v_gene: TRBV6-1; abundance: NA; j_gene: TRBJ2-1; d_gene: NA; CDR3aa: CASSEEWGVRNEQFF; CDR3nt: TGTGCCAGCAGTGAAGAGTGGGGAGTTAGGAATGAGCAGTTCTTC
v_gene: TRBV4-1; abundance: few; j_gene: TRBJ2-7; d_gene: TRBD1; CDR3aa: CASSLRTGAGQEQYF; CDR3nt: TGCGCCAGCAGCCTCAGGACAGGGGCCGGACAGGAGCAGTACTTC
v_gene: TRBV2; abundance: NA; j_gene: TRBJ1-4; d_gene: NA; CDR3aa: CASSQGLLNPKLFF; CDR3nt: TGTGCCAGCAGTCAGGGGCTACTTAATCCAAAACTGTTTTTT